These T cell receptor beta chains were read from a single sample in a study of T cell responses to AZD1222 COVID-19 vaccine. Only in-frame clones appear in the TCRdb table, and some are missing; sequencing was by immunoSEQ multiplex PCR. This table has some 110,000 clones, 85% to 90% appearing once. This material consisted of peripheral blood, taken 28 days after the second AZD1222 dose. The receptors were sampled from an adult who received the AZD1222 COVID-19 vaccine. Both conserved end residues are part of each CDR3. D genes are given only for firm matches. A row's size may be missing; if present it is once, few, many or a size class.

j_call,d_call,v_call,clone_size,cdr3_nt,cdr3_aa
TRBJ2-1,TRBD2,TRBV19,NA,TGTGCCAGTAGTATCAGAGCGGGAGGAACAAATGAGCAGTTCTTC,CASSIRAGGTNEQFF
TRBJ2-1,NA,TRBV19,NA,TGTGCCAGTAGTAGGGGGCGGTACAATGAGCAGTTCTTC,CASSRGRYNEQFF
TRBJ2-1,NA,TRBV6-4,NA,TGTGCCAGCAGTGTTACGGGCGGGACTCAGTTCTTC,CASSVTGGTQFF
TRBJ2-1,TRBD2,TRBV11-3,NA,TGTGCCAGCAGCTACCGGACTAGCGGGATCAATGAGCAGTTCTTC,CASSYRTSGINEQFF
TRBJ2-3,NA,TRBV9,NA,TGTGCCAGCAGTACCCCCTCAGGGACTTCTAGCACAGATACGCAGTATTTT,CASSTPSGTSSTDTQYF
TRBJ1-5,NA,TRBV24-1,NA,TGTGCCACCAGTGATTCCGACAGGAAGGGCAATCAGCCCCAGCATTTT,CATSDSDRKGNQPQHF
TRBJ1-1,TRBD1,TRBV6-5,NA,TGTGCCAGCAGGGGACAGCCGAACACTGAAGCTTTCTTT,CASRGQPNTEAFF
TRBJ2-6,NA,TRBV19,NA,TGTGCCAGTAGTCCGGGGGTATGGACTGGGGCCAACGTCCTGACTTTC,CASSPGVWTGANVLTF
TRBJ2-3,NA,TRBV11-3,NA,TGTGCCAGCAGCCTAACGACCTCCTCCACAGATACGCAGTATTTT,CASSLTTSSTDTQYF
TRBJ2-7,TRBD2,TRBV28,NA,TGTGCCAGCAGATATCTAGCGGGAGGTACCTACGAGCAGTACTTC,CASRYLAGGTYEQYF
TRBJ2-7,TRBD1,TRBV18,once,TGTGCCAGCTCAAGGGACAGGGCCTACGAGCAGTACTTC,CASSRDRAYEQYF
TRBJ2-2,TRBD2,TRBV5-6,NA,TGTGCCAGCAGCCTTCTAGCGGGAGGATCCGGGGAGCTGTTTTTT,CASSLLAGGSGELFF
TRBJ1-2,TRBD1,TRBV7-9,NA,TGTGCCAGCAGCCGGACAGGGGTCGACTATGGCTACACCTTC,CASSRTGVDYGYTF
TRBJ1-2,TRBD1,TRBV7-2,NA,TGTGCCAGCAGCTTCACAGGGGGCTATGGCTACACCTTC,CASSFTGGYGYTF
TRBJ2-7,NA,TRBV18,NA,TGTGCCAGCTCACCACGAGGGTTTGAAGAGCAGTACTTC,CASSPRGFEEQYF
TRBJ2-7,TRBD2,TRBV28,NA,TGTGCCAGCAGTTTTAGACTAGCGGGAGGGCTCGAGCAGTACTTC,CASSFRLAGGLEQYF
TRBJ2-5,NA,TRBV9,NA,TGTGCCAGCAGCGAGAGGGGGGACACGAATCAAGAGACCCAGTACTTC,CASSERGDTNQETQYF